This section outlines one T cell receptor (beta chain) sequence together with its context. Its matching antigen is unknown. The V end was cut by 1 base, the J end by 0 bases, with 6 bases between. CDR3 length: 14 residues. CDR1 MDHEN and CDR2 SYDVKM come from the germline V gene. CD4+CD127+ cells were sorted as the conventional CD4 T cells. The data are from a study of B cell selection in AIRE deficiency. Using immunoSEQ multiplex PCR, the repertoire was profiled, and TCRdb retains in-frame clones only, with some absent. Here the sample spans some 24,000 clones, around 97% being singletons. Whole-study results and caveats: Only about 9.3% of approximately 3,700 shared Treg sequences were patient-specific; roughly 30% healthy-specific.

Sequenced sample: conventional CD4+ T cells sorted from PBMCs. The TCR originated in a human donor with AIRE deficiency. This chain uses TRBV28 with TRBJ1-1, with no clear D. The CDR3 nucleotides read TGTGCCAGCAGTTTATTTAGGGTGAACACTGAAGCTTTCTTT. It yields the protein CASSLFRVNTEAFF.